This entry lists 28 T cell receptor beta chains sequenced from one sample in a study of cytomegalovirus exposure and HLA in healthy donors. Profiled with immunoSEQ multiplex PCR; TCRdb holds only in-frame clones, not every one. The sample lists 150,000 to 250,000 clones, approximately 80% seen once, with 13% in the top ten. Sequenced input: PBMCs. The receptor set was obtained from a woman aged 25 to 39 in good health and CMV-seropositive.

This clone has a handful of counts. The rearrangement links TRBV18 to TRBJ1-5; D remains ambiguous. CDR1 KGHSH and CDR2 LQKENI come from the germline V gene. Between the trimmed V and J ends, which lost 1 base and 2 bases, there was a span of 6 bases. This CDR3 contains 14 residues. The CDR3 loop reads CASSPLRGNQPQHF. In DNA form, the CDR3 reads TGTGCCAGCTCACCACTGAGGGGCAATCAGCCCCAGCATTTT.

This clone has only one observation. The chain joins TRBV6-1 to TRBJ2-1; tentative D call: TRBD1 (5 bases). V was shortened by 7 bases and J by 5 bases, with 12 bases between the two germline ends. The CDR3 has 13 amino acids. From germline, CDR1 is MNHNS and CDR2 SASEGT. CDR3 protein: CASMARANNEQFF. As DNA, the CDR3 is TGTGCCAGCATGGCCAGGGCGAACAATGAGCAGTTCTTC.

This clone occurred once. The gene calls are TRBV5-1 and TRBJ1-3; tentative D call: TRBD1 (6 bases). The germline V gene has CDR1 SGHRS and CDR2 YFSETQ. The germline V and J ends were trimmed by 4 bases and 0 bases, with 14 bases remaining between them. The CDR3 sequence is 16 residues long. The CDR3 bases are TGCGCCAGCAGCCTGGGACAAATGTTCTCTGGAAACACCATATATTTT. It encodes CASSLGQMFSGNTIYF. Full variable domain (rest looked up from reference TRBV5-1 and TRBJ1-3): KAGVTQTPRYLIKTRGQQVTLSCSPISGHRSVSWYQQTPGQGLQFLFEYFSETQRNKGNFPGRFSGRQFSNSRSEMNVSTLELGDSALYLCASSLGQMFSGNTIYFGEGSWLTVV.

The chain links TRBV11-1 to TRBJ2-7, with 12 bases identical to TRBD2. Germline assignment: CDR1 SGHAT and CDR2 FQDESV (reference sequence). The junction had 7 bases not matched to a gene; V was cut back by 1 base and J by 6 bases. The CDR3 extends over 16 amino acids. The CDR3 region has the DNA TGTGCCAGCAGCTTAGAAAGGGTGACTAGCGGGAGCGAGCAGTACTTC. Amino acids: CASSLERVTSGSEQYF.

The chain uses TRBV5-1 and TRBJ2-1, with D unresolved. Germline V gene data show CDR1 as SGHRS and CDR2 as YFSETQ. The CDR3 consists of 15 residues. Trimming cost V 1 base and J 7 bases, with 15 bases left between them. The CDR3 DNA reads TGCGCCAGCAGCTTGTTGACGGGTGTGCCAAATGAGCAGTTCTTC. Its protein is CASSLLTGVPNEQFF.

The chain couples TRBV5-6 to TRBJ2-7, with 10 bases aligning to TRBD1. V shed 4 bases, J shed 6 bases, and the junction held 10 bases outside the gene matches. Germline V gives CDR1 SGHDT, CDR2 YYEEEE. CDR3 length: 15 residues. As DNA, the CDR3 is TGTGCCAGCAGCCCAACAGGGACAGGGGTTCCCGAGCAGTACTTC. Encoded protein: CASSPTGTGVPEQYF.

V is TRBV6-1 and J is TRBJ2-7; 8 bases fit TRBD1. There are 14 residues in the CDR3. With V trimmed by 5 bases and J by 5 bases, 8 bases remained unmatched. The germline V gene has CDR1 MNHNS and CDR2 SASEGT. The CDR3 DNA reads TGTGCCAGCAGTTTACCGGGACAGGTACACGAGCAGTACTTC. Amino acids: CASSLPGQVHEQYF.

This chain uses TRBV5-1 with TRBJ1-1; 7 bases line up with TRBD1. This CDR3 has 16 residues. V shed 0 bases and J 2 bases; nucleotides not matched to a gene: 7. Germline values: CDR1 SGHRS, CDR2 YFSETQ. CDR3 sequence reads: CASSLEWTGGNTEAFF. The CDR3 nucleotides are TGCGCCAGCAGCTTGGAATGGACAGGCGGAAACACTGAAGCTTTCTTT.

Here the CDR3 DNA reads TGCAGCGTCTGGACAGACCAAGAGACCCAGTACTTC. This translates into CSVWTDQETQYF. J is TRBJ2-5 and V is TRBV29-1; a weak D match, TRBD1 (6 bases). V was trimmed by 6 bases and J by 0 bases, leaving 8 bases between them. The germline gives CDR1 SQVTM, CDR2 ANQGSEA. The CDR3 spans 12 residues.

This rearrangement joins TRBV2 to TRBJ2-3; 14 positions match TRBD2. Trimming at V came to 10 bases and at J to 4 bases, leaving 7 bases not matched to a gene. The CDR3 sequence is 15 residues long. From germline, CDR1 is SNHLY and CDR2 FYNNEI. CDR3 sequence reads: CATPGLAGVSDTQYF. In DNA form, the CDR3 reads TGTGCCACCCCGGGACTAGCGGGAGTGTCAGATACGCAGTATTTT.

The chain links TRBV5-1 to TRBJ2-3, with 14 bases identical to TRBD2. J was trimmed by 4 bases and V by 7 bases; bases with no gene match: 17. Per germline, CDR1 SGHRS and CDR2 YFSETQ. The CDR3 spans 19 residues. The DNA of the CDR3 is TGCGCCAGCTCCCAACTCGGGACTAGCGGGAGTCGGAAAGCAGATACGCAGTATTTT. This encodes CASSQLGTSGSRKADTQYF. Together with reference TRBV5-1 and TRBJ2-3, the CDR3 gives the full variable domain: KAGVTQTPRYLIKTRGQQVTLSCSPISGHRSVSWYQQTPGQGLQFLFEYFSETQRNKGNFPGRFSGRQFSNSRSEMNVSTLELGDSALYLCASSQLGTSGSRKADTQYFGPGTRLTVL.

This rearrangement joins TRBV7-2 to TRBJ2-1, with D possibly matching TRBD1 (5 bases). Germline CDR1 and CDR2: SGHTA and FQGNSA. The CDR3 sequence is 14 residues long. Trimming shortened V by 1 base and J by 8 bases, and 12 bases separated the two germline ends. The CDR3 nucleotides are TGTGCCAGCAGCTTAGTAGGGGAAATCGATGAGCAGTTCTTC. Translation: CASSLVGEIDEQFF.

The J gene is TRBJ1-2, the V gene TRBV6-5; 8 bases are shared with TRBD1. CDR1 and CDR2 from the germline V gene are MNHEY and SVGAGI. V was pared by 5 bases and J by 3 bases, with 5 bases of the junction left unmatched. The CDR3 length is 14 residues. Here the CDR3 reads CASSKQGGDYGYTF. DNA for the CDR3: TGTGCCAGCAGTAAACAGGGGGGAGACTATGGCTACACCTTC.

The chain links TRBV27 to TRBJ2-3, with a tentative D call TRBD2 (6 bases). Trimming cost V 8 bases and J 4 bases, with 22 bases left between them. The CDR3 is 16 residues long. CDR1 is MNHEY, CDR2 SMNVEV, per germline (reference sequence). The CDR3, as DNA: TGTGCCAGCCGGCTTTCGGGAGCTGCGGTTGCAGATACGCAGTATTTT. Translating it yields CASRLSGAAVADTQYF.

This chain uses TRBV10-3 with TRBJ1-5, with D hard to call. The CDR3 sequence is 12 residues long. V was trimmed by 6 bases and J by 4 bases, leaving 7 bases between them. The germline gives CDR1 ENHRY, CDR2 SYGVKD. CDR3 bases: TGTGCCATCAGGACACAGAATCAGCCCCAGCATTTT. It is translated as CAIRTQNQPQHF.

V gene TRBV10-3 combines with J gene TRBJ1-1; 10 bases are shared with TRBD1. V lost 5 bases and J lost 1; bases outside the gene matches: 1. The germline V gene encodes CDR1 ENHRY and CDR2 SYGVKD. This CDR3 comprises 14 residues. As DNA, the CDR3 is TGTGCCATCAGTAGGGACAGGGGGAACACTGAAGCTTTCTTT. Residues: CAISRDRGNTEAFF.

In this sample, this clone turned up a few times. The chain employs TRBV6-1 and TRBJ1-5; 8 nucleotides match TRBD1. Per the germline V gene, CDR1 is MNHNS and CDR2 is SASEGT. CDR3 length: 15 amino acids. Trimming at V came to 6 bases and at J to 4 bases, leaving 8 bases not matched to a gene. Written as DNA, the CDR3 is TGTGCCAGCAGCGACAGGGGACAGTCTAATCAGCCCCAGCATTTT. This translates into CASSDRGQSNQPQHF.

The rearrangement uses TRBV7-2 and TRBJ2-3; D is ambiguous. The CDR3 spans 13 residues. The V end was cut by 4 bases, the J end by 4 bases, with 9 bases between. Looked up from germline, CDR1 is SGHTA and CDR2 is FQGNSA. The CDR3 region is CASSSLHSDTQYF. In DNA form, the CDR3 reads TGTGCCAGCAGCTCCCTTCACTCAGATACGCAGTATTTT.

The CDR3 spells CASSFKGDEQYF. The DNA of the CDR3 is TGTGCCAGCAGCTTTAAGGGGGACGAGCAGTACTTC. V usage is TRBV7-6 and J usage is TRBJ2-7; maybe TRBD1 (6 bases). Germline V gene sequence: CDR1 SGHVS, CDR2 FNYEAQ. Deletions cut 3 bases from V and 5 bases from J, with 8 bases between. The CDR3 consists of 12 residues.

This clone has more than one count but fewer than ten. V is TRBV6-5 and J is TRBJ2-7; D is perhaps TRBD2 (7 bases). The V end lost 6 bases, the J end lost 0 bases, and 15 bases lay between the germline ends. The length of the CDR3 is 15 residues. Per germline, CDR1 MNHEY and CDR2 SVGAGI. The CDR3 nucleotides read TGTGCCAGCAGCGATGGGGGGGCCAGCTCCTACGAGCAGTACTTC. It specifies CASSDGGASSYEQYF.

The J gene is TRBJ1-2, the V gene TRBV5-4; TRBD1 is a possible D gene (6 bases). Germline V gene data show CDR1 as SGHNT and CDR2 as YYREEE (reference sequence). Trimming removed 2 bases at V and 8 bases at J, with 13 bases between. This CDR3 has 13 amino acids. CDR3 sequence (DNA): TGTGCCAGCAGCTTTGGGGGGGCGCAGGGCTACACCTTC. This gives the protein CASSFGGAQGYTF.

This chain joins TRBV21-1 and TRBJ2-7; the table's D call, TRBD1, has no DNA check behind it. TRBV21-1 is noted as a pseudogene. The CDR3 consists of 17 residues. The CDR3: CASSLRDRGRLSNEQYF. CDR3 DNA: TGTGCCAGCAGCCTCCGGGACAGGGGTAGGCTATCGAACGAGCAGTACTTC.

In this sample, this clone turned up once. This chain uses TRBV6-5 with TRBJ2-7; 7 nucleotides match TRBD2. Germline-derived CDR1 and CDR2 are MNHEY and SVGAGI. The CDR3 contains 14 residues. V shed 6 bases and J 2 bases; nucleotides not matched to a gene: 7. The CDR3 DNA sequence: TGTGCCAGCAGCGCAGGGAGGGAGGCCTACGAGCAGTACTTC. Translated, it gives CASSAGREAYEQYF.

The chain is built from TRBV5-6 and TRBJ2-7, with D possibly TRBD2 on 5 matching bases. Germline-derived CDR1 and CDR2 are SGHDT and YYEEEE. The V gene lost 4 bases and the J gene lost 4 bases, with 15 bases spanning the gap. The CDR3 is made up of 14 amino acids. The CDR3 nucleotides are TGTGCCAGCAGCCCCGGGGTATCTGAATACGAGCAGTACTTC. Protein product: CASSPGVSEYEQYF.

This chain links TRBV30 with TRBJ1-1; TRBD1 aligns across 9 bases. This CDR3 contains 13 residues. The V and J ends lost 8 bases and 3 bases, in that order; junction bases with no gene match: 7. Germline V gene sequence: CDR1 GTSNPN, CDR2 SVGIG (reference sequence). This CDR3 is CAGDRALDTEAFF. CDR3 nucleotide sequence: TGTGCCGGGGACAGGGCCCTTGACACTGAAGCTTTCTTT.

The chain joins TRBV6-5 to TRBJ1-1, with D uncertain. This CDR3 comprises 14 residues. Trimming pared 4 bases from V and 2 bases from J, leaving 11 bases between. Germline loops: CDR1 MNHEY, CDR2 SVGAGI. CDR3 residues: CASSSPGGNTEAFF. The CDR3 bases are TGTGCCAGCAGTTCGCCAGGAGGTAACACTGAAGCTTTCTTT.

The chain has TRBV6-1 and TRBJ1-2; TRBD1 aligns across 7 bases. V lost 7 bases, J lost 2 bases, and 7 bases stayed unmatched. The CDR3 is 14 amino acids. Germline-derived CDR1 and CDR2 are MNHNS and SASEGT. The CDR3 loop reads CASTPGGENYGYTF. The CDR3 DNA sequence: TGTGCCAGCACCCCAGGGGGTGAAAACTATGGCTACACCTTC.

The chain has TRBV27 and TRBJ2-1; tentative D call: TRBD2 (6 bases). CDR3 length equals 11 residues. V gave up 7 bases and J gave up 7 bases, with 8 bases separating them. Looked up from germline, CDR1 is MNHEY and CDR2 is SMNVEV (reference sequence). The CDR3, as DNA: TGTGCCAGCACGGAGGGGAATGAGCAGTTCTTC. As protein: CASTEGNEQFF.